The clone carrying this T cell receptor (beta chain) was seen a handful of times. As yet, its antigen is unknown. Constant-segment-primed 5'RACE gave TCR alpha and TCR beta cDNA libraries with sample barcodes and UMIs. TCRdb analysed the 5' RACE reads with MiXCR anew, one entry per CDR3 protein. In the table there are roughly 450,000 distinct CDR3 sequences, about a sixth of which are singletons. Trimming left V 6 bases short and J 5 bases short, with 19 bases between. This CDR3 comprises 15 residues. This entry is derived from a study of T-cell memory formation after mild COVID-19. Regarding the study as a whole: Day 37-peaking second-wave clones had unconfirmed SARS-CoV-2 specificity. Cross-reactive memory seemingly joined, as some responding clones were found in pre-infection memory. Clones that got smaller from day 15 to 85 had even CD4/CD8, while clones growing later tipped toward CD4+.

The sequencing input was PBMCs or a T cell subset sorted from them (not recorded which). This clonotype originated in a man between 18 and 35 years old who had mild COVID-19 (a few samples of this study predate the infection). Cell type and time point are not known. The chain links TRBV12-3 or TRBV12-4 to TRBJ1-2; D remains ambiguous. CDR3 nucleotide sequence: TGTGCCAGCAGCTTGGGAGACGCCCGTGTTTATGGCTACACCTTC. This codes for CASSLGDARVYGYTF.